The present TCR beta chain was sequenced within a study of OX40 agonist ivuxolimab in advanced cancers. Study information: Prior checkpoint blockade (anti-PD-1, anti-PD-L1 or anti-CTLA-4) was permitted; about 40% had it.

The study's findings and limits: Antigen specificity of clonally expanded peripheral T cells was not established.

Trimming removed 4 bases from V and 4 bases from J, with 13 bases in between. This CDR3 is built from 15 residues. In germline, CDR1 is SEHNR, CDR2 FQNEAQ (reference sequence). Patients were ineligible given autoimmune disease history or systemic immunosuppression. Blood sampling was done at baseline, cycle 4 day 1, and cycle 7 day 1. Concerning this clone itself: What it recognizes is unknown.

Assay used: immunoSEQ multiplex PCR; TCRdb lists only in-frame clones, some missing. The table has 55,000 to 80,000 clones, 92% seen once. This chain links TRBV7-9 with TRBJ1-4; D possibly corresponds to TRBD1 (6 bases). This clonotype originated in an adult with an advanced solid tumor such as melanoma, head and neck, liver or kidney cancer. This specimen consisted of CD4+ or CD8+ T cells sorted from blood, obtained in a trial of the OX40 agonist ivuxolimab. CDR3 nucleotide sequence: TGTGCCAGCAGCTCGCCAGGACAGAATAATGAAAAACTGTTTTTT. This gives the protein CASSSPGQNNEKLFF.